These 8 T cell receptor beta chains were all obtained from the same sample, sequenced in a study of glioma-infiltrating T cells listed by TCRdb under 2016. Sequencing used an Illumina MiSeq. TCR alpha and beta CDR3 regions were amplified with the iRepertoire nested amplicon-rescue multiplex PCR (arm-PCR) platform from RNA. Through fastp at Q25 and MiXCR, TCRdb rebuilt clones from the public reads, retaining in-frame beta chains. Merged by CDR3 protein, the rows form single entries marked with the most common genes and DNA. This sample gives under 200,000 distinct CDR3 sequences in total; approximately 30% of them show up just once. Clones ranked in the top ten supply 20% of the sample. The sample comprised glioma tissue, nonneoplastic brain tissue, or PBMCs (not recorded which). The receptors derive from a human donor with low-grade glioma or glioblastoma, undergoing nonglioma brain surgery, or in good health (not recorded which).

J is TRBJ1-1 and V is TRBV30; D uncertain. The CDR3 contains 13 residues. V was shortened by 1 base and J by 8 bases, with 14 bases between the two germline ends. The V gene's germline CDR1 is GTSNPN and CDR2 SVGIG (reference sequence). CDR3 nucleotide sequence: TGTGCCTGGAGTGCGGACTTTGAATTAGAAGCTTTCTTT. This gives the protein CAWSADFELEAFF.

The sample holds a few counts of this clonotype. The V and J genes are TRBV7-9 and TRBJ1-6; a possible D gene is TRBD1 (6 bases). The CDR3 has 15 amino acids. Trimming pared 5 bases from V and 5 bases from J, leaving 13 bases between. The V gene's germline CDR1 is SEHNR and CDR2 FQNEAQ (reference sequence). This CDR3 reads CASSPRGAHNSPLHF. CDR3 bases: TGTGCCAGCAGCCCCCGGGGGGCCCATAATTCACCCCTCCACTTT. The full variable domain, completed using reference TRBV7-9 and TRBJ1-6, is DTGVSQNPRHKITKRGQNVTFRCDPISEHNRLYWYRQTLGQGPEFLTYFQNEAQLEKSRLLSDRFSAERPKGSFSTLEIQRTEQGDSAMYLCASSPRGAHNSPLHFGNGTRLTVT.

Turning to this clonotype: One junction end does not reproduce the germline sequence, and a read error may be involved. The gene calls are TRBV29-1 and TRBJ2-5; 10 bases match TRBD1. CDR3 size: 14 residues. Germline CDR1 reads SQVTM; CDR2 reads ANQGSEA. The CDR3 protein is CSVDDRGPQENQYF. CDR3 bases: TGCAGCGTTGATGACAGGGGGCCTCAAGAGAACCAGTACTTC.

The V gene is TRBV27, the J gene TRBJ1-5; perhaps TRBD1 as D (6 bases). The CDR3 contains 15 residues. V gave up 5 bases and J gave up 3 bases, with 14 bases separating them. From germline, CDR1 is MNHEY and CDR2 SMNVEV (reference sequence). The CDR3 is CASSTADSINQPQHF. CDR3 in DNA: TGTGCCAGCAGTACAGCGGACAGTATCAATCAGCCCCAGCATTTT.

This clonotype was detected many times. The chain uses TRBV25-1 and TRBJ2-5; D may match TRBD1 or TRBD2 (5 bases each). Germline V gene sequence: CDR1 MGHDK, CDR2 SYGVNS. With 6 bases removed from V and 10 bases from J, the gap between germline ends came to 18 bases. The CDR3 has 13 residues. The CDR3 region has the DNA TGTGCCAGCAGCGCCTATTCACTGGGGGACCAGTACTTC. Protein product: CASSAYSLGDQYF.

This clonotype was seen once. The chain has TRBV27 and TRBJ2-7; D is perhaps TRBD1 (6 bases). Between the trimmed V and J ends, which lost 2 bases and 7 bases, there was a span of 15 bases. This CDR3 has 14 residues. CDR1 is MNHEY and CDR2 is SMNVEV in the germline V gene (reference sequence). As DNA, the CDR3 is TGTGCCAGCAGTTTAGGTGAGGGGGTGAGGGAGCAGTACTTC. Translated, it gives CASSLGEGVREQYF.

V is TRBV4-1 and J is TRBJ2-7; 11 bases fit TRBD1. The length of the CDR3 is 16 residues. Looked up from germline, CDR1 is MGHRA and CDR2 is YSYEKL. Trimming took 3 bases from V and 3 from J; bases not matched to a gene: 7. CDR3 sequence: CASSHPGTGGGYEQYF. The CDR3 region has the DNA TGCGCCAGCAGCCACCCCGGGACAGGGGGAGGCTACGAGCAGTACTTC.

A word on this clonotype: A clone one base away is much larger, so this may be a read error. CDR3 nucleotide sequence: TGTGCCAGCAGCGGAGGGGACGGTTCCTACGAGCAGTACTTC. Its translation: CASSGGDGSYEQYF. This chain uses TRBV7-9 with TRBJ2-7; D may be TRBD2 (6 bases). The germline V gene encodes CDR1 SEHNR and CDR2 FQNEAQ (reference sequence). Trimming took off 5 bases at V and 1 base at J, with 12 bases between the two ends. This CDR3 is 14 amino acids long.